This is a list of T cell receptor beta chains from one sample in a study of blood T cells in healthy people across ages. TCRdb re-called the 5' RACE reads through MiXCR, storing one row per CDR3 protein. The repertoire holds about 1.7 million distinct CDR3 sequences, with roughly 28% as singletons. The sample taken for sequencing was blood. The origin of the receptors is a woman in her thirties in good health. Each CDR3 is given with its conserved first and last residue. A D gene is named only where the DNA matches it firmly. Not every row has a clone size; where given, it reads once, few, many or a size class.

>TRBJ1-2|-|many|TRBV4-1
TGCGCCAGCAGCCCCGAGCTAAACTATGGCTACACCTTC
CASSPELNYGYTF
>TRBJ2-7|-|many|TRBV5-1
TGCGCCAGCAGCTTCTTGGGCAGTCACAAGTACTTC
CASSFLGSHKYF
>TRBJ2-7|-|many|TRBV3-1
TGTGCCAGCAGCCAGAGCTCCTACGAGCAGTACTTC
CASSQSSYEQYF
>TRBJ2-3|-|-|TRBV20-1
TGCAGTGCTAGAGACCTATCAGCTAGCACAGATACGCAGTGTTTT
CSARDLSASTDTQCF
>TRBJ2-6|-|-|TRBV7-2
TGTGCCAGCAGCGATCCGGGGGGGGCCAACGTCCTGACTTTC
CASSDPGGANVLTF
>TRBJ1-2|-|few|TRBV20-1
TGCAGTGCTTTGACCGACAGGTTTTTCGGGACAAATGGCTACACCTTC
CSALTDRFFGTNGYTF
>TRBJ2-6|TRBD1|few|TRBV10-3
TGTGCCATCAGAGCCTCCGGGACAGGGGGCGGTGGGGCCAACGTCCTGACTTTC
CAIRASGTGGGGANVLTF
>TRBJ1-1|-|-|TRBV7-9
TGTGCCAGCAGCCCTTGGGGCGGGAGTTCCACTGAAGCTTTCTTT
CASSPWGGSSTEAFF
>TRBJ2-1|-|-|TRBV7-2
TGTGCCAGCAGCACCGAGGGCCCCTACAATGAGCAGTTCTTC
CASSTEGPYNEQFF
>TRBJ2-1|TRBD2|-|TRBV20-1
TGCAGTGCTAGGTCTACCGGGGCTAGCGGATTCCAAAGCTCCTACAATGAGCAGTTCTTC
CSARSTGASGFQSSYNEQFF
>TRBJ1-1|-|once|TRBV7-2
TGTGCCAGCAGCCCGCCAGGCAGGGGTGCTGAAGCTTTCTTT
CASSPPGRGAEAFF
>TRBJ2-7|-|-|TRBV27
TGTGCCAGCAGTTTATCGTGGGTTTCCTCGAACGAGCAGTACTTC
CASSLSWVSSNEQYF
>TRBJ2-7|-|many|TRBV10-3
TGTGCCATCAGTGAGGGGATCACCTACGAGCAGTACTTC
CAISEGITYEQYF
>TRBJ2-5|TRBD2|many|TRBV10-3
TGTGCCATCAGTGCTACTTTAGCGGGATGGGAGACCCAGTACTTC
CAISATLAGWETQYF
>TRBJ2-7|TRBD2|many|TRBV7-2
TGTGCCAGCAGCCCTGGGCTGGGGGCGGGAGGTCGCGAGCAGTACTTC
CASSPGLGAGGREQYF